This TCR beta chain was retrieved from a study of cytotoxic CD8 clonotypes in ibrutinib-treated CLL. Trimming cost V 6 bases and J 4 bases; bases outside gene matches: 3. Germline V gene data show CDR1 as MNHNS and CDR2 as SASEGT. There are 14 residues in the CDR3. Investigators sought sequencing depths of between 1 in 200,000 and 1 in 1 million T cells. Method: immunoSEQ multiplex PCR; TCRdb's copy keeps in-frame clones and lacks some. Among about 140,000 clones listed, 80% were seen once. The sequenced sample was PBMCs, obtained after 36 months of ibrutinib treatment. This rearrangement joins TRBV6-1 to TRBJ1-4, with 9 nucleotides matching TRBD1. The origin of this receptor is a human donor with chronic lymphocytic leukemia. CDR3 amino acids: CASRQGAVNEKLFF. For the CDR3, the DNA is TGTGCCAGCAGACAGGGGGCGGTTAATGAAAAACTGTTTTTT.